A selection of T cell receptor beta chains follows, all from one sample in a study of blood T cell repertoires in COVID-19. Some clones are missing from TCRdb's copy, which holds only in-frame ones; the method was immunoSEQ multiplex PCR. The data show some 21,000 clones, approximately 90% seen once. Material for sequencing was peripheral blood. These receptors were obtained from a man aged 50 to 59 with active COVID-19. Each CDR3 is given with its conserved first and last residue. A D gene is named only where the DNA matches it firmly. Some rows mark clone size as missing; the rest say once, few, many or name a class of expanded clone.

d_gene	len	v_gene	abundance	j_gene	CDR3aa	CDR3nt
TRBD1	17	TRBV4-2	NA	TRBJ2-3	CASSPSGTGDGTDTQYF	TGTGCCAGCAGCCCGTCAGGGACAGGAGACGGCACAGATACGCAGTATTTT
NA	15	TRBV25-1	NA	TRBJ1-2	CASSEWGSVDYGYTF	TGTGCCAGCAGTGAATGGGGTAGCGTGGACTATGGCTACACCTTC
NA	13	TRBV7-2	once	TRBJ2-7	CASSPGDSYEQYF	TGTGCCAGCAGCCCCGGGGACTCCTACGAGCAGTACTTC
NA	13	TRBV5-6	NA	TRBJ1-2	CASSSTGPYGYTF	TGTGCCAGCAGCTCCACAGGGCCCTATGGCTACACCTTC
NA	15	TRBV3-1/TRBV3-2	NA	TRBJ1-1	CASSQDAQAGTEAFF	TGTGCCAGCAGCCAAGATGCTCAGGCGGGCACTGAAGCTTTCTTT
TRBD1	14	TRBV27	NA	TRBJ2-1	CASSLTGKYNEQFF	TGTGCCAGCAGCCTGACAGGGAAATACAATGAGCAGTTCTTC
NA	14	TRBV27	NA	TRBJ2-1	CASSFGRPYNEQFF	TGTGCCAGCAGTTTCGGGAGACCCTACAATGAGCAGTTCTTC
NA	16	TRBV18	NA	TRBJ2-7	CASSPAPYRADYEQYF	TGTGCCAGCTCCCCAGCCCCTTACAGGGCAGACTACGAGCAGTACTTC
TRBD1	15	TRBV19	NA	TRBJ1-1	CASSTTGGRYTEAFF	TGTGCCAGTAGTACCACAGGGGGCCGGTACACTGAAGCTTTCTTT
NA	15	TRBV5-1	NA	TRBJ1-1	CASSLERQPNTEAFF	TGCGCCAGCAGCTTGGAAAGACAGCCTAACACTGAAGCTTTCTTT
NA	14	TRBV6-6	NA	TRBJ2-7	CASRQGLLYWEQYF	TGTGCCAGCAGACAGGGACTATTGTACTGGGAGCAGTACTTC
TRBD1	13	TRBV5-1	NA	TRBJ1-2	CASSWTGEAGYTF	TGCGCCAGCAGCTGGACAGGGGAGGCTGGCTACACCTTC
NA	16	TRBV4-2	NA	TRBJ2-4	CASSQEEDLAKNIQYF	TGTGCCAGCAGCCAAGAAGAGGATCTAGCCAAAAACATTCAGTACTTC
TRBD2	15	TRBV2	NA	TRBJ2-1	CASSLLAGGLNEQFF	TGTGCCAGCAGTTTACTAGCGGGGGGGCTTAATGAGCAGTTCTTC
NA	16	TRBV4-3	NA	TRBJ1-1	CASSQDLGGEVTEAFF	TGCGCCAGCAGCCAAGATCTCGGAGGGGAGGTCACTGAAGCTTTCTTT
NA	11	TRBV20-1	NA	TRBJ2-1	CSASAGFEQFF	TGCAGTGCCTCGGCGGGGTTTGAGCAGTTCTTC
TRBD2	15	TRBV5-4	NA	TRBJ2-1	CASTPGVAGYNEQFF	TGTGCCAGCACCCCAGGGGTAGCGGGGTACAATGAGCAGTTCTTC
NA	16	TRBV4-1	NA	TRBJ2-7	CASSQSAWVPQDEQYF	TGCGCCAGCAGCCAATCCGCTTGGGTACCCCAGGACGAGCAGTACTTC
NA	14	TRBV4-3	NA	TRBJ1-2	CASSPGRGNYGYTF	TGCGCCAGCAGCCCAGGTCGGGGAAACTATGGCTACACCTTC
NA	14	TRBV5-6	NA	TRBJ1-1	CASSLTGGVPEAFF	TGTGCCAGCAGCCTGACGGGGGGCGTCCCTGAAGCTTTCTTT
TRBD2	13	TRBV3-1/TRBV3-2	NA	TRBJ2-1	CASRIAGGDEQFF	TGTGCCAGCAGAATAGCGGGGGGCGATGAGCAGTTCTTC
NA	13	TRBV20-1	NA	TRBJ1-5	CSASRGSNQPQHF	TGCAGTGCTAGTAGGGGGAGCAATCAGCCCCAGCATTTT
TRBD2	14	TRBV5-1	NA	TRBJ2-5	CASSVLAEEETQYF	TGCGCCAGCAGCGTACTAGCGGAGGAAGAGACCCAGTACTTC
NA	14	TRBV14	NA	TRBJ2-1	CASSQLWDNKEQFF	TGTGCCAGCAGCCAACTCTGGGACAACAAAGAGCAGTTCTTC
NA	15	TRBV9	NA	TRBJ2-5	CASSVTAAEQETQYF	TGTGCCAGCAGCGTTACAGCGGCGGAGCAAGAGACCCAGTACTTC
TRBD1	15	TRBV5-5	once	TRBJ1-3	CASSFSRGPGNTIYF	TGTGCCAGCAGCTTCTCTAGGGGGCCGGGAAACACCATATATTTT
TRBD1	14	TRBV29-1	NA	TRBJ1-1	CSVNPGQRNTEAFF	TGCAGCGTAAACCCGGGACAGAGAAACACTGAAGCTTTCTTT
TRBD1	15	TRBV2	NA	TRBJ2-5	CASKHGQGDRETQYF	TGTGCCAGCAAGCATGGACAGGGGGACCGGGAGACCCAGTACTTC
TRBD2	16	TRBV18	NA	TRBJ2-3	CASSPATSGGQDTQYF	TGTGCCAGCTCACCTGCGACTAGCGGGGGCCAAGATACGCAGTATTTT
NA	15	TRBV19	NA	TRBJ1-5	CASSIDRGQLKTQHF	TGTGCCAGTAGTATAGATCGTGGACAGCTTAAAACCCAGCATTTT
NA	11	TRBV2	NA	TRBJ1-1	CASSVGLEAFF	TGTGCCAGCAGTGTCGGGTTAGAAGCTTTCTTT
NA	18	TRBV7-9	NA	TRBJ1-2	CASSTPTGKRGMNYGYTF	TGTGCCAGCAGCACCCCCACAGGGAAAAGGGGAATGAACTATGGCTACACCTTC
NA	19	TRBV9	once	TRBJ2-7	CASSVGAPALGGGAYEQYF	TGTGCCAGCAGCGTAGGAGCCCCCGCACTAGGAGGAGGTGCCTACGAGCAGTACTTC
NA	14	TRBV15	NA	TRBJ2-5	CATSFRTSWATQYF	TGTGCCACCAGCTTCCGGACTTCTTGGGCGACCCAGTACTTC
NA	14	TRBV20-1	few	TRBJ1-1	CSASPPGDRTEAFF	TGCAGTGCTAGTCCCCCGGGTGATCGGACTGAAGCTTTCTTT
NA	14	TRBV7-2	NA	TRBJ2-7	CASSPSLGTGEQYF	TGTGCCAGCAGCCCCTCCCTGGGCACGGGAGAGCAGTACTTC
NA	15	TRBV7-9	NA	TRBJ1-3	CASSFGQHSGNTIYF	TGTGCCAGCAGCTTCGGACAGCACTCTGGAAACACCATATATTTT
TRBD1	15	TRBV5-1	NA	TRBJ2-7	CASSLNRGPRGEQYF	TGCGCCAGCAGCTTGAACAGGGGGCCTCGGGGCGAGCAGTACTTC
TRBD2	16	TRBV9	once	TRBJ2-5	CASSVGLAGGLETQYF	TGTGCCAGCAGCGTAGGGCTAGCGGGGGGGCTAGAGACCCAGTACTTC
NA	14	TRBV6-4	few	TRBJ1-5	CASSQSSGIQPQHF	TGTGCCAGCAGTCAATCCTCCGGGATCCAGCCCCAGCATTTT
NA	17	TRBV6-1	NA	TRBJ2-2	CASSEGSLAVGTGELFF	TGTGCCAGCAGTGAAGGGTCGCTAGCTGTTGGAACCGGGGAGCTGTTTTTT
TRBD2	16	TRBV7-6	NA	TRBJ2-3	CASSLEGTSPVDTQYF	TGTGCCAGCAGCTTAGAGGGGACTAGCCCTGTTGATACGCAGTATTTT
NA	14	TRBV2	NA	TRBJ2-5	CASSESRSGETQYF	TGTGCCAGCAGTGAAAGCAGGTCGGGGGAGACCCAGTACTTC
NA	13	TRBV6-4	NA	TRBJ1-1	CASSDELNTEAFF	TGTGCCAGCAGTGACGAGTTGAACACTGAAGCTTTCTTT
TRBD1	15	TRBV4-2	few	TRBJ1-2	CASSLGTGWNYGYTF	TGTGCCAGCAGCCTCGGGACAGGGTGGAACTATGGCTACACCTTC
TRBD1	11	TRBV18	NA	TRBJ1-2	CASGDSYSYTF	TGTGCCAGCGGGGACAGTTATAGCTACACCTTC
TRBD1	14	TRBV11-2	NA	TRBJ2-5	CASSKDRAQETQYF	TGTGCCAGCAGCAAAGACAGGGCCCAAGAGACCCAGTACTTC
NA	16	TRBV11-2	NA	TRBJ1-4	CASSWAGNPKGEKLFF	TGTGCCAGCAGCTGGGCAGGGAATCCTAAAGGTGAAAAACTGTTTTTT
TRBD1	15	TRBV11-3	NA	TRBJ2-3	CASSWTGAYLDTQYF	TGTGCCAGCAGCTGGACAGGGGCGTATTTGGATACGCAGTATTTT